This is a list of T cell receptor beta chains from one sample in a study of blood T cell dynamics during melanoma immunotherapy. Repertoires were generated with immunoSEQ multiplex PCR, while TCRdb's copy carries only in-frame clones and drops some. The sample consists of 13,000 to 15,000 clones, more than 80% of them appearing once. Sequencing used blood, obtained from a patient treated with checkpoint blockade. These receptors all come from a human donor with melanoma. CDR3s include the opening cysteine and the closing phenylalanine or tryptophan. D genes are given only for firm matches. Size values are once, few and many counts, or a class for expanded clones, and some rows have none.

clone size	V gene	D gene	J gene	CDR3 protein	CDR3 DNA
-	TRBV27	TRBD1	TRBJ2-7	CASSKSTGTGRSEQYF	TGTGCCAGCAGTAAATCTACCGGGACAGGGCGGTCCGAGCAGTACTTC
few	TRBV29-1	TRBD1	TRBJ1-1	CSVGAGGEAFF	TGCAGCGTTGGGGCAGGGGGTGAAGCTTTCTTT
-	TRBV7-9	-	TRBJ2-1	CASSLLNEQFF	TGTGCCAGCAGCTTACTCAATGAGCAGTTCTTC
-	TRBV5-6	-	TRBJ1-2	CASSLGRGIYGYTF	TGTGCCAGCAGCTTGGGCAGGGGAATCTATGGCTACACCTTC
-	TRBV27	-	TRBJ2-7	CASSSPPYEQYF	TGTGCCAGCAGTTCCCCGCCCTACGAGCAGTACTTC
-	TRBV9	TRBD1	TRBJ2-7	CASSPWDRNPYEQYF	TGTGCCAGCAGCCCTTGGGACAGGAATCCTTACGAGCAGTACTTC
few	TRBV11-2	-	TRBJ2-5	CASSFGDRNQETQYF	TGTGCCAGCAGCTTCGGCGACAGGAACCAAGAGACCCAGTACTTC
-	TRBV7-2	TRBD2	TRBJ2-3	CASSLPGLASDTQYF	TGTGCCAGCAGCTTACCGGGACTAGCGTCAGATACGCAGTATTTT
-	TRBV19	TRBD1	TRBJ2-1	CASSIANDRGPEQFF	TGTGCCAGTAGTATAGCTAACGACAGGGGGCCTGAGCAGTTCTTC
once	TRBV6-1	-	TRBJ1-3	CASRGAFSGNTIYF	TGTGCCAGCAGAGGGGCCTTCTCTGGAAACACCATATATTTT
-	TRBV18	TRBD2	TRBJ2-7	CASEREGGSEQYF	TGTGCCAGCGAGCGGGAGGGTGGCAGCGAGCAGTACTTC
-	TRBV27	TRBD1	TRBJ2-2	CASRSGQDTGELFF	TGTGCCAGCAGATCGGGACAGGACACCGGGGAGCTGTTTTTT
-	TRBV15	-	TRBJ1-5	CATSPTVGNQPQHF	TGTGCCACCAGCCCGACCGTTGGCAATCAGCCCCAGCATTTT
-	TRBV14	-	TRBJ2-7	CASSGIISYEQYF	TGTGCCAGCAGCGGTATCATCTCCTACGAGCAGTACTTC
-	TRBV6-8	TRBD2	TRBJ2-1	CASSQGLAGENEQFF	TGTGCCAGCAGCCAGGGACTAGCGGGAGAGAATGAGCAGTTCTTC
-	TRBV7-9	TRBD2	TRBJ2-1	CASSLPGLAQRGQFF	TGTGCCAGCAGCCTGCCGGGACTAGCCCAGAGGGGGCAGTTCTTC
-	TRBV6-5	-	TRBJ1-1	CASSYRGTANTEAFF	TGTGCCAGCAGTTACCGGGGGACGGCGAACACTGAAGCTTTCTTT
-	TRBV19	-	TRBJ1-5	CASRHGSNQPQHF	TGTGCCAGTAGGCACGGGAGCAATCAGCCCCAGCATTTT
-	TRBV7-2	-	TRBJ2-7	CASSLVSTSSYEQYF	TGTGCCAGCAGCTTAGTCTCCACGAGCTCCTACGAGCAGTACTTC
-	TRBV28	TRBD1	TRBJ1-4	CASSLWTGTNEKLFF	TGTGCCAGCAGTCTCTGGACAGGAACTAATGAAAAACTGTTTTTT
few	TRBV19	-	TRBJ1-4	CASSMLGFLEKLFF	TGTGCCAGTAGTATGTTGGGATTCTTAGAAAAACTGTTTTTT
few	TRBV10-2	-	TRBJ2-7	CASSVGYEQYF	TGCGCCAGCAGTGTTGGGTACGAGCAGTACTTC
-	TRBV11-2	TRBD2	TRBJ2-7	CASSLNSGRGPYEQYF	TGTGCCAGCAGCTTAAACAGCGGGAGAGGACCCTACGAGCAGTACTTC
-	TRBV7-2	TRBD1	TRBJ2-2	CASSGPQGAVTGELFF	TGTGCCAGCAGCGGACCCCAGGGGGCTGTCACCGGGGAGCTGTTTTTT
-	TRBV5-1	-	TRBJ2-1	CASNYGPGVDNEQFF	TGCGCCAGCAACTACGGGCCCGGGGTTGACAATGAGCAGTTCTTC
-	TRBV6-6	-	TRBJ2-5	CASSIQETQYF	TGTGCCAGCAGCATTCAAGAGACCCAGTACTTC
-	TRBV19	TRBD1	TRBJ2-1	CASTTGGNEQFF	TGTGCCAGTACGACAGGGGGGAATGAGCAGTTCTTC
-	TRBV28	TRBD2	TRBJ2-7	CASSSASGDSYEQYF	TGTGCCAGCAGTTCAGCTAGCGGGGACTCCTACGAGCAGTACTTC
-	TRBV27	TRBD2	TRBJ2-3	CASIAPGLAVPDTQYF	TGTGCCAGCATCGCTCCGGGACTAGCTGTTCCAGATACGCAGTATTTT
-	TRBV19	TRBD2	TRBJ2-2	CASSIASRAGGLNTGELFF	TGTGCCAGTAGTATAGCCTCCCGAGCGGGAGGACTAAACACCGGGGAGCTGTTTTTT
-	TRBV2	-	TRBJ1-1	CASSLLVNPEAFF	TGTGCCAGCAGTCTTCTTGTGAACCCTGAAGCTTTCTTT
-	TRBV28	-	TRBJ1-5	CASSSTGSNQPQHF	TGTGCCAGCAGTTCAACAGGGTCCAATCAGCCCCAGCATTTT
-	TRBV7-9	-	TRBJ2-3	CASSRQTPGSDTQYF	TGTGCCAGCAGCCGACAGACCCCAGGCTCAGATACGCAGTATTTT
-	TRBV15	TRBD1	TRBJ1-5	CATSRQTGIGQPQHF	TGTGCCACCAGCAGGCAGACAGGGATCGGTCAGCCCCAGCATTTT
-	TRBV4-1	-	TRBJ2-4	CASSQVRGRGSKNIQYF	TGCGCCAGCAGCCAAGTCAGAGGACGGGGATCCAAAAACATTCAGTACTTC
-	TRBV6-1	-	TRBJ2-5	CASSLGGAGNQYF	TGTGCCAGCAGTTTAGGTGGGGCGGGGAACCAGTACTTC
-	TRBV25-1	TRBD2	TRBJ2-1	CASSTASGHNEQFF	TGTGCCAGCAGCACGGCTAGCGGACACAATGAGCAGTTCTTC
-	TRBV5-4	TRBD1	TRBJ2-2	CASSLTGVGTGELFF	TGTGCCAGCAGTCTCACAGGGGTCGGAACCGGGGAGCTGTTTTTT
-	TRBV10-2	-	TRBJ2-3	CASRTGQTDTQYF	TGCGCCAGCAGGACCGGTCAGACAGATACGCAGTATTTT
-	TRBV4-2	-	TRBJ2-2	CASSPLGRVETGELFF	TGTGCCAGCAGCCCATTAGGCCGGGTAGAGACCGGGGAGCTGTTTTTT
-	TRBV27	-	TRBJ1-1	CASSRTTRGATEAFF	TGTGCCAGCAGTCGTACTACCAGGGGTGCCACTGAAGCTTTCTTT
once	TRBV5-4	-	TRBJ1-2	CASSHKQGHGDGYTF	TGTGCCAGCAGCCACAAACAGGGCCACGGGGATGGCTACACCTTC
-	TRBV7-2	TRBD2	TRBJ2-2	CASSFAGGLNTGELFF	TGTGCCAGCAGCTTCGCGGGAGGGCTTAACACCGGGGAGCTGTTTTTT
-	TRBV23-1	TRBD1	TRBJ1-1	CATGGYTEAFF	TGCGCCACAGGGGGGTACACTGAAGCTTTCTTT
few	TRBV4-2	-	TRBJ2-3	CASSQPDGADTQYF	TGTGCCAGCAGCCAACCGGATGGCGCAGATACGCAGTATTTT
-	TRBV7-2	TRBD2	TRBJ2-3	CASSSTGTSGRSNTQYF	TGTGCCAGCAGCTCGACCGGGACTAGCGGGAGGTCAAATACGCAGTATTTT
-	TRBV2	-	TRBJ2-7	CASSRPGLKFYEQYF	TGTGCCAGCAGTAGACCGGGACTGAAGTTCTACGAGCAGTACTTC
-	TRBV30	-	TRBJ1-4	CAWSKNTEKLFF	TGTGCCTGGAGTAAAAATACCGAAAAACTGTTTTTT
-	TRBV19	TRBD1	TRBJ1-1	CASSTGGWNTEAFF	TGTGCCAGTAGTACAGGGGGCTGGAACACTGAAGCTTTCTTT
-	TRBV11-2	TRBD2	TRBJ2-7	CASSLKGPSGGYEQYF	TGTGCCAGCAGCTTAAAGGGGCCTAGCGGGGGCTACGAGCAGTACTTC
-	TRBV6-5	-	TRBJ2-1	CASRVGRSSYNEQFF	TGTGCCAGCAGAGTAGGACGTAGTTCCTACAATGAGCAGTTCTTC
-	TRBV11-3	-	TRBJ1-1	CASSLGGRVNTEAFF	TGTGCCAGCAGCTTAGGTGGTAGGGTGAACACTGAAGCTTTCTTT
-	TRBV11-3	TRBD2	TRBJ2-4	CASSAVGREGRIAKNIQYF	TGTGCCAGCAGCGCCGTGGGGCGGGAGGGCCGGATAGCCAAAAACATTCAGTACTTC